The 31 T cell receptor beta chains presented below share a single source sample, sequenced in a study of hypomethylating agent response in myelodysplastic syndrome. Sequenced by immunoSEQ multiplex PCR; TCRdb stores in-frame clones only, minus some. The data hold approximately 1,600 clones, with 83% observed a single time. This specimen was bone marrow, taken before or after starting hypomethylating agent treatment for myelodysplastic syndrome (not recorded which). The receptors originated from a human donor with myelodysplastic syndrome.

The chain is built from TRBV19 and TRBJ2-7, with a possible D match to TRBD1 (5 bases). V gave up 5 bases and J gave up 2 bases, with 10 bases separating them. The CDR3 contains 13 residues. CDR1 LNHDA and CDR2 SQIVND come from the germline V gene (reference sequence). The CDR3 spells CASSFDSPYEQYF. The CDR3 DNA reads TGTGCCAGTAGTTTCGACAGCCCCTACGAGCAGTACTTC.

The chain recombines TRBV9 with TRBJ2-1, with a tentative D call TRBD2 (6 bases). The CDR3 runs to 13 residues. Trimming pared 0 bases from V and 7 bases from J, leaving 8 bases between. Germline V lookup: CDR1 SGDLS, CDR2 YYNGEE. The CDR3 spells CASSVAGGNEQFF. The CDR3 coding sequence is TGTGCCAGCAGCGTAGCTGGAGGGAATGAGCAGTTCTTC. Based on the CDR3 plus reference TRBV9 and TRBJ2-1, the full variable domain is DSGVTQTPKHLITATGQRVTLRCSPRSGDLSVYWYQQSLDQGLQFLIQYYNGEERAKGNILERFSAQQFPDLHSELNLSSLELGDSALYFCASSVAGGNEQFFGPGTRLTVL.

The CDR3 sequence: CAISESRDGTGGFYGYTF. Here the CDR3 DNA reads TGTGCCATCAGTGAGAGCCGGGATGGGACAGGGGGGTTCTATGGCTACACCTTC. V and J are TRBV10-3 and TRBJ1-2; 11 bases fit TRBD1. The CDR3 is 18 amino acids. In germline, CDR1 is ENHRY, CDR2 SYGVKD. V shed 2 bases, J shed 4 bases, and the junction held 12 bases outside the gene matches.

This clone occurred once. The chain couples TRBV23-1 to TRBJ2-6; D perhaps matches TRBD1 (6 bases). TRBV23-1 falls under the ORF class, with uncertain function. This CDR3 contains 21 residues. V was pared by 0 bases and J by 0 bases, with 21 bases between. CDR3: CASSQSGNGRGVSSGANVLTF. DNA of the CDR3: TGCGCCAGCAGTCAATCTGGGAATGGCAGGGGCGTTAGCTCTGGGGCCAACGTCCTGACTTTC.

This chain links TRBV11-2 with TRBJ2-7; D may be TRBD1 or TRBD2 (5 bases each). Trimming removed 5 bases at V and 2 bases at J, with 13 bases between. The germline V gene has CDR1 SGHAT and CDR2 FQNNGV. CDR3 length equals 14 residues. CDR3 region: CASSDRDGAYEQYF. CDR3 in DNA: TGTGCCAGCAGCGATAGGGACGGAGCCTACGAGCAGTACTTC.

The rearrangement joins TRBV19 to TRBJ2-1; D tentatively fits TRBD1 or TRBD2 (5 bases each). From germline, CDR1 is LNHDA and CDR2 SQIVND (reference sequence). This CDR3 spans 14 amino acids. V shed 3 bases and J shed 9 bases, with 15 bases lying between them. For the CDR3, the DNA is TGTGCCAGTAGTATGAATTACGGGACGAGTGAGCAGTTCTTC. Translating it yields CASSMNYGTSEQFF. The entire variable domain, with the rest obtained from reference TRBV19 and TRBJ2-1, is as follows: DGGITQSPKYLFRKEGQNVTLSCEQNLNHDAMYWYRQDPGQGLRLIYYSQIVNDFQKGDIAEGYSVSREKKESFPLTVTSAQKNPTAFYLCASSMNYGTSEQFFGPGTRLTVL.

This clone turned up a few times. The chain recombines TRBV6-1 with TRBJ2-7, with no clear D. The CDR3 runs to 14 residues. Germline CDR1 is MNHNS and CDR2 is SASEGT. Trimming cost V 6 bases and J 1 base, with 13 bases left between them. The CDR3 protein is CASRKLVGSYEQYF. Here the CDR3 DNA reads TGTGCCAGCAGGAAACTGGTAGGGTCCTACGAGCAGTACTTC.

The rearrangement joins TRBV10-3 to TRBJ2-1, with 13 bases lining up with TRBD2. The V segment lost 0 bases and the J segment 9 bases; nucleotides outside the gene matches: 5. The V gene's germline CDR1 is ENHRY and CDR2 SYGVKD. The CDR3 extends over 16 amino acids. The CDR3 DNA sequence: TGTGCCATCAGTGAGTCCGGGACTAGCGGGAATCGTGAGCAGTTCTTC. This codes for CAISESGTSGNREQFF.

This clone appeared once. The chain carries TRBV5-1 and TRBJ2-1, with D tentatively TRBD1 (6 bases). V lost 3 bases and J 6 bases, leaving 13 bases between the germline ends. The CDR3 loop spans 14 amino acids. Germline V gene sequence: CDR1 SGHRS, CDR2 YFSETQ. In DNA, the CDR3 is TGCGCCAGCAGCTCACAGGGCTCTGGCAATGAGCAGTTCTTC. Its translation: CASSSQGSGNEQFF.

The chain joins TRBV9 to TRBJ2-7, with TRBD2 matching over 7 bases. This CDR3 has 14 residues. Germline V gives CDR1 SGDLS, CDR2 YYNGEE. The J segment lost 6 bases and the V segment lost 2 bases, leaving 8 bases of the junction unmatched. CDR3 residues: CASSVGGDPGEQYF. The CDR3 coding sequence is TGTGCCAGCAGCGTGGGGGGGGACCCCGGCGAGCAGTACTTC.

The rearrangement uses TRBV5-1 and TRBJ2-1, with D possibly being TRBD2 (5 bases). This CDR3 spans 15 amino acids. V lost 3 bases and J lost 2, with 12 bases in between. Germline V CDR1 and CDR2: SGHRS, YFSETQ. CDR3 region: CASSWVPGTYNEQFF. In DNA, the CDR3 is TGCGCCAGCAGCTGGGTTCCGGGAACCTACAATGAGCAGTTCTTC. Filled out from reference TRBV5-1 and TRBJ2-1, the complete variable domain reads KAGVTQTPRYLIKTRGQQVTLSCSPISGHRSVSWYQQTPGQGLQFLFEYFSETQRNKGNFPGRFSGRQFSNSRSEMNVSTLELGDSALYLCASSWVPGTYNEQFFGPGTRLTVL.

The gene calls are TRBV9 and TRBJ1-3; no clear D gene. The CDR3 totals 15 residues. Germline loops: CDR1 SGDLS, CDR2 YYNGEE. V dropped 0 bases and J dropped 7 bases, with 14 bases sitting between them. CDR3 coding DNA: TGTGCCAGCAGCGTAGGGGCTTCGGGTTGGAACACCATATATTTT. This gives the protein CASSVGASGWNTIYF.

This chain uses TRBV19 with TRBJ2-2; no definite D call. This CDR3 comprises 12 residues. Per the germline V gene, CDR1 is LNHDA and CDR2 is SQIVND (reference sequence). The V and J ends lost 5 bases and 5 bases respectively, with 6 bases between them. The CDR3 DNA is TGTGCCAGTAGTCCCCTTACCGGGGAGCTGTTTTTT. Translation gives CASSPLTGELFF.

The chain couples TRBV4-1 to TRBJ2-7, with 12 bases aligning to TRBD2. This CDR3 is 15 amino acids long. Germline V gene lookup returns CDR1 MGHRA and CDR2 YSYEKL. Germline trimming cut 4 bases from V and 5 bases from J; bases unmatched to any gene: 6. The CDR3 nucleotides are TGCGCCAGCAGCCGACTAGCGGGAGAACATGACGAGCAGTACTTC. Its protein product is CASSRLAGEHDEQYF.

This sequence joins TRBV4-1 and TRBJ2-3; 11 bases agree with TRBD2. There are 16 residues in the CDR3. Germline V gene sequence: CDR1 MGHRA, CDR2 YSYEKL. Trimming removed 4 bases from V and 2 bases from J; junction bases left unmatched: 5. The CDR3 coding sequence is TGCGCCAGCAGCCCGGGACTAGCGGAGCTCACAGATACGCAGTATTTT. Protein sequence: CASSPGLAELTDTQYF.

The CDR3 region is CASSGWEEKLFF. The CDR3 nucleotides read TGTGCCAGCAGCGGATGGGAGGAAAAACTGTTTTTT. The chain is built from TRBV5-5 and TRBJ1-4; D is unresolved. Trimming removed 4 bases from V and 8 bases from J, with 9 bases in between. The CDR3 spans 12 residues. Germline-derived CDR1 and CDR2 are SGHKS and YYEKEE (reference sequence).

V usage is TRBV5-1 and J usage is TRBJ1-4; possible D gene TRBD1, 5 bases. This CDR3 is built from 15 residues. The V and J ends lost 0 bases and 7 bases respectively, with 13 bases between them. Germline CDR1 SGHRS, CDR2 YFSETQ. The CDR3 spells CASSLEGDRPEKLFF. The DNA for the CDR3 is TGCGCCAGCAGCTTGGAAGGGGACCGCCCTGAAAAACTGTTTTTT.

The chain is built from TRBV5-1 and TRBJ2-5; D may match TRBD1 or TRBD2 (5 bases each). Germline loops: CDR1 SGHRS, CDR2 YFSETQ. CDR3 length equals 13 residues. The V gene lost 0 bases and the J gene lost 3 bases, with 6 bases spanning the gap. CDR3: CASSLGGEETQYF. The DNA of the CDR3 is TGCGCCAGCAGCTTGGGAGGGGAAGAGACCCAGTACTTC.

V and J are TRBV30 and TRBJ2-1; D may be TRBD1 (5 bases). Trimming took 0 bases from V and 0 from J, leaving 9 bases between them. Germline CDR1 is GTSNPN and CDR2 is SVGIG (reference sequence). The CDR3 consists of 15 residues. In nucleotides, the CDR3 is TGTGCCTGGAGTGTACAGCAGGGCTCCTACAATGAGCAGTTCTTC. It translates to CAWSVQQGSYNEQFF.

The rearrangement uses TRBV28 and TRBJ2-7, with TRBD2 identical over 13 bases. The germline V gene has CDR1 MDHEN and CDR2 SYDVKM. The CDR3 covers 15 residues. V was clipped by 6 bases and J by 2 bases; unmatched bases: 4. The CDR3 here is CASSPGLAGAYEQYF. CDR3 in DNA: TGTGCCAGCAGCCCAGGACTAGCGGGAGCCTACGAGCAGTACTTC.

The chain carries TRBV5-1 and TRBJ1-2, with D maybe TRBD1 (6 bases). The germline gives CDR1 SGHRS, CDR2 YFSETQ. This CDR3 comprises 14 residues. Deletions cut 4 bases from V and 4 bases from J, with 14 bases between. CDR3 DNA: TGCGCCAGCAGCCGACTACAGGGAGGCTATGGCTACACCTTC. Amino acid sequence: CASSRLQGGYGYTF.

This chain connects TRBV18 to TRBJ2-3, with 13 bases that match TRBD2. Germline V gives CDR1 KGHSH, CDR2 LQKENI. CDR3 length: 16 residues. Trimming took 6 bases from V and 4 from J; bases not matched to a gene: 7. The CDR3, as DNA: TGTGCCAGCTCGGCGGCACTAGCGGGGGGGTCAGATACGCAGTATTTT. Residues: CASSAALAGGSDTQYF.

The chain employs TRBV28 and TRBJ2-7; 8 nucleotides align to TRBD2. Trimming at V came to 5 bases and at J to 3 bases, leaving 9 bases not matched to a gene. The germline V gene has CDR1 MDHEN and CDR2 SYDVKM. The CDR3 extends over 15 amino acids. The CDR3 loop is CASSPLLADFYEQYF. DNA of the CDR3: TGTGCCAGCAGTCCACTACTAGCGGATTTCTACGAGCAGTACTTC.

This clone was detected only a few times. This chain joins TRBV15 and TRBJ1-4; TRBD1 aligns across 8 bases. CDR3 size: 15 residues. Germline trimming cut 5 bases from V and 5 bases from J; bases unmatched to any gene: 7. Germline assignment: CDR1 LNHNV and CDR2 YYDKDF (reference sequence). CDR3 bases: TGTGCCACCAGCCCACGGACAGGGAGGAATGAAAAACTGTTTTTT. The encoded protein is CATSPRTGRNEKLFF.

The CDR3 bases are TGTGCCAGCAGTACGACAGGGGTGGATGAGCAGTTCTTC. Translating gives CASSTTGVDEQFF. This rearrangement joins TRBV6-6 to TRBJ2-1, with 8 bases fitting TRBD1. Germline trimming cut 5 bases from V and 8 bases from J; bases unmatched to any gene: 5. This CDR3 has 13 amino acids. Germline CDR1 MNHNY, CDR2 SVGAGI (reference sequence).

The chain couples TRBV28 to TRBJ2-7, with D unresolved. Germline V gene data show CDR1 as MDHEN and CDR2 as SYDVKM. CDR3 size: 13 residues. The CDR3 DNA reads TGTGGTTCCTCGGGTCCGGCGGCCTACGAGCAGTACTTC. It encodes CGSSGPAAYEQYF.

The chain joins TRBV7-9 to TRBJ2-7; 9 bases agree with TRBD2. V shed 0 bases, J shed 5 bases, and the junction held 5 bases outside the gene matches. This CDR3 spans 15 amino acids. Germline CDR1 reads SEHNR; CDR2 reads FQNEAQ (reference sequence). This CDR3 reads CASSLAMGLANEQYF. DNA of the CDR3: TGTGCCAGCAGCTTAGCGATGGGACTAGCAAACGAGCAGTACTTC. Filled out from reference TRBV7-9 and TRBJ2-7, the complete variable domain reads DTGVSQNPRHKITKRGQNVTFRCDPISEHNRLYWYRQTLGQGPEFLTYFQNEAQLEKSRLLSDRFSAERPKGSFSTLEIQRTEQGDSAMYLCASSLAMGLANEQYFGPGTRLTVT.

The chain carries TRBV30 and TRBJ1-2; possible D gene TRBD1, 5 bases. Per the germline V gene, CDR1 is GTSNPN and CDR2 is SVGIG (reference sequence). V shed 0 bases and J shed 13 bases, with 12 bases lying between them. This CDR3 comprises 11 residues. The CDR3 DNA follows: TGTGCCTGGAGTGTACGCGGGACTGTCACCTTC. It encodes CAWSVRGTVTF.

This clone was seen only once. V usage is TRBV27 and J usage is TRBJ2-1; D is unresolved. V gave up 2 bases and J gave up 4 bases, with 3 bases separating them. The CDR3 consists of 12 residues. Germline CDR1 and CDR2: MNHEY and SMNVEV (reference sequence). Here the CDR3 DNA reads TGTGCCAGCAGTTTAAGGTACAATGAGCAGTTCTTC. It translates to CASSLRYNEQFF.

The chain joins TRBV4-2 to TRBJ2-1, with D possibly called TRBD1 or TRBD2 (5 bases each). Germline V gene data show CDR1 as LGHNA and CDR2 as YNFKEQ. CDR3 length: 13 residues. Trimming removed 4 bases from V and 8 bases from J, with 12 bases in between. In DNA, the CDR3 is TGTGCCAGCAGCCTTGAGGGGCGGGATGAGCAGTTCTTC. Amino acids: CASSLEGRDEQFF.

V is TRBV19 and J is TRBJ1-2; 9 positions agree with TRBD1. The CDR3 loop spans 16 amino acids. In germline, CDR1 is LNHDA, CDR2 SQIVND (reference sequence). V was clipped by 4 bases and J by 8 bases; unmatched bases: 14. CDR3 DNA sequence: TGTGCCAGTAGTAGCGTGGGACAGGGCCTTGGAATCGGCTACACCTTC. Its translation is CASSSVGQGLGIGYTF.